One T cell receptor beta chain is described in this entry. Authors' methods: Scientists estimated how many nucleated cells there were by amplifying reference gene primers. Method: immunoSEQ multiplex PCR; TCRdb's copy keeps in-frame clones and lacks some. V, J and clone size reflect that table, while D and trimming were determined from the DNA. The sample shows tens of thousands of clones, 75% to 85% of them seen only once. The data were obtained in a study of blood T cell repertoires in COVID-19. In the study overall: The samples span acute and convalescent COVID-19 from the United States, Italy and Spain. In each case, the material was cDNA or gDNA derived from T cells, B-cell-depleted T cells, or PBMCs.

The CDR3 is 13 residues long. Germline V gene lookup returns CDR1 LNHDA and CDR2 SQIVND (reference sequence). V lost 6 bases, J lost 11 bases, and 16 bases lay in between. This sequence was found in a human donor in a cohort sampled during active COVID-19. The chain has TRBV19 and TRBJ1-4; D possibly corresponds to TRBD1 (5 bases). The sequenced sample consisted of peripheral blood. CDR3 nucleotides: TGTGCCAGTAGCACAGGACTAGAGGGGAAACTGTTTTTT. It encodes CASSTGLEGKLFF.